A single sample gave rise to the 9 T cell receptor beta chains below, sequenced in a study of cytomegalovirus exposure and HLA in healthy donors. Vbeta (60) and Jbeta (13) primers were used in the PCR. Assay: immunoSEQ multiplex PCR; the TCRdb copy retains only in-frame clones and omits some. Altogether about 190,000 clones are present, about 80% being singletons, with the ten largest covering roughly 3.2%. Sequenced input: PBMCs. These receptors came from a man between 40 and 49 years old in good health and CMV-seropositive.

CDR3 DNA sequence: TGTGCCAGCAGCGCTAACAGTTCACCCCTCCACTTT. Encoded protein: CASSANSSPLHF. This chain joins TRBV7-8 and TRBJ1-6; D unresolved. Germline loops: CDR1 SGHVS, CDR2 FQNEAQ. Trimming cost V 5 bases and J 9 bases, with 8 bases left between them. This CDR3 contains 12 residues.

This clone was seen only once. The CDR3 nucleotides are TGTGCCAGCAGCACTACCACCGGGAACAATGAGCAGTTCTTC. Translated, it gives CASSTTTGNNEQFF. V usage is TRBV7-3 and J usage is TRBJ2-1, with D perhaps TRBD2 (5 bases). Germline V gives CDR1 SGHTA, CDR2 FQGTGA. The CDR3 extends over 14 amino acids. V was shortened by 5 bases and J by 5 bases, with 13 bases between the two germline ends.

The V and J genes are TRBV5-1 and TRBJ1-1, with 7 bases aligning to TRBD1. The V gene's germline CDR1 is SGHRS and CDR2 YFSETQ. V lost 0 bases to trimming and J lost 4 bases; unmatched junction nucleotides: 6. This CDR3 is built from 15 residues. CDR3 amino acids: CASSLVSGGSTEAFF. The CDR3 DNA follows: TGCGCCAGCAGCTTGGTCTCAGGGGGAAGCACTGAAGCTTTCTTT.

The rearrangement links TRBV4-1 to TRBJ2-5, with 7 positions matching TRBD1. The CDR3 has 17 residues. CDR1 is MGHRA and CDR2 is YSYEKL in the germline V gene. With V trimmed by 4 bases and J by 0 bases, 11 bases remained unmatched. The CDR3 sequence is CASSRSLDRVYQETQYF. The CDR3 nucleotides are TGCGCCAGCAGCCGCTCACTCGACAGGGTGTACCAAGAGACCCAGTACTTC.

The chain recombines TRBV6-5 with TRBJ2-7; tentatively, D is TRBD1 (6 bases). The germline gives CDR1 MNHEY, CDR2 SVGAGI. Trimming cost V 5 bases and J 3 bases, with 17 bases left between them. This CDR3 has 15 amino acids. DNA for the CDR3: TGTGCCAGCAGTCCCTCCACGGACAGTTTCTACGAGCAGTACTTC. This sequence encodes CASSPSTDSFYEQYF.

This chain connects TRBV5-6 to TRBJ1-4; no definite D call. CDR3 length: 14 amino acids. V shed 0 bases and J shed 4 bases, with 7 bases lying between them. CDR1 and CDR2 from the germline V gene are SGHDT and YYEEEE. This CDR3 is CASSLVGGNEKLFF. In nucleotides, the CDR3 is TGTGCCAGCAGCTTGGTAGGAGGTAATGAAAAACTGTTTTTT. The entire variable domain, with the rest obtained from reference TRBV5-6 and TRBJ1-4, is as follows: DAGVTQSPTHLIKTRGQQVTLRCSPKSGHDTVSWYQQALGQGPQFIFQYYEEEERQRGNFPDRFSGHQFPNYSSELNVNALLLGDSALYLCASSLVGGNEKLFFGSGTQLSVL.

The rearrangement links TRBV6-5 to TRBJ2-1, with 9 positions matching TRBD1. Germline V lookup: CDR1 MNHEY, CDR2 SVGAGI. This CDR3 is built from 15 residues. Unmatched junction bases numbered 2, after V lost 0 bases and J lost 5 bases. CDR3: CASSYSGTGNNEQFF. In nucleotides, the CDR3 is TGTGCCAGCAGTTACTCCGGGACAGGGAACAATGAGCAGTTCTTC.

The chain carries TRBV7-2 and TRBJ2-5; 14 bases match TRBD2. The CDR3 is 16 residues long. Germline V gene sequence: CDR1 SGHTA, CDR2 FQGNSA. V lost 2 bases, J lost 4 bases, and 3 bases stayed unmatched. The CDR3 loop reads CASSLLGLAGVETQYF. The CDR3 nucleotides are TGTGCCAGCAGCTTACTGGGACTAGCGGGAGTAGAGACCCAGTACTTC.

This sequence joins TRBV7-8 and TRBJ1-1; D not resolved. The CDR3 sequence is 12 residues long. The germline CDR1 and CDR2 sequences are SGHVS and FQNEAQ. V was shortened by 2 bases and J by 3 bases, with 4 bases between the two germline ends. CDR3 amino acids: CASSLLYTEAFF. CDR3 in DNA: TGTGCCAGCAGCTTACTCTACACTGAAGCTTTCTTT.